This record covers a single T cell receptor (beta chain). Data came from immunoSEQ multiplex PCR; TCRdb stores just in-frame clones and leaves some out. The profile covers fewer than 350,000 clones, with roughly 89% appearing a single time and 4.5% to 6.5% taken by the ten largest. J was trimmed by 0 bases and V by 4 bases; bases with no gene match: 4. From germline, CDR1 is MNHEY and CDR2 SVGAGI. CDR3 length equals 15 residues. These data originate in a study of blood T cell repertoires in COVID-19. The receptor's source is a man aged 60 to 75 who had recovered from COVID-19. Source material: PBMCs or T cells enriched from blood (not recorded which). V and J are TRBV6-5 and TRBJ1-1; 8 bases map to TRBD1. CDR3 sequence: CASSFDRGLNTEAFF. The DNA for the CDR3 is TGTGCCAGCAGTTTCGACAGGGGTTTGAACACTGAAGCTTTCTTT.